This T cell receptor (beta chain) was profiled in a study of CD8 T cells in Susac syndrome. Random hexamers were used to reverse transcribe about 0.45 to 1 ug of RNA. The TCR beta CDR3 was amplified by immunoSEQ multiplex PCR across 54 Vbeta, 13 Jbeta. TCRdb called the immunoSEQ multiplex PCR reads again in MiXCR, with one record for every CDR3 protein. Of about 200,000 distinct CDR3 sequences in the sample, about 93% were seen once. In germline, CDR1 is SEHNR, CDR2 FQNEAQ (reference sequence). Trimming took 7 bases from V and 2 from J, leaving 19 bases between them. This CDR3 is 16 amino acids long. The receptor's source is a human donor with multiple sclerosis. The chain couples TRBV7-9 to TRBJ2-3; maybe TRBD2 (6 bases). The sequencing sample was made of CD8+ T cells from PBMCs. The CDR3 reads CASNLSGRPHTDTQYF. DNA of the CDR3: TGTGCCAGCAACCTAAGTGGGAGGCCTCACACAGATACGCAGTATTTT. The variable domain in full, with the rest retrieved from reference TRBV7-9 and TRBJ2-3, is DTGVSQNPRHKITKRGQNVTFRCDPISEHNRLYWYRQTLGQGPEFLTYFQNEAQLEKSRLLSDRFSAERPKGSFSTLEIQRTEQGDSAMYLCASNLSGRPHTDTQYFGPGTRLTVL.